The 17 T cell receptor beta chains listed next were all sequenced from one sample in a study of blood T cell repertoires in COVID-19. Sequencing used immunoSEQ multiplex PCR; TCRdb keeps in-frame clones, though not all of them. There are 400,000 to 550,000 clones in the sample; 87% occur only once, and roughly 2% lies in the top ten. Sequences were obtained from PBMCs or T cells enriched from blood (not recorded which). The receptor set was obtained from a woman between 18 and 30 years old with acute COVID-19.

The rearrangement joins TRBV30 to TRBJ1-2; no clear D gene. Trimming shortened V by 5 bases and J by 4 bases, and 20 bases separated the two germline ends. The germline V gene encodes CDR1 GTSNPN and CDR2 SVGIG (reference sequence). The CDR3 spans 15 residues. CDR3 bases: TGTGCCTGGGATGTGAACACCTCCCTCCGCTATGGCTACACCTTC. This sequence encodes CAWDVNTSLRYGYTF.

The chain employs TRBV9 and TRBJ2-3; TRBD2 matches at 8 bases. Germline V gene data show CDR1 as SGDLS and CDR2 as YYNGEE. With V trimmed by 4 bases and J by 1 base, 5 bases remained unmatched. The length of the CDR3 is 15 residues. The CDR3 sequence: CASSLSGSGTDTQYF. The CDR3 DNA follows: TGTGCCAGCAGCTTAAGCGGGAGTGGCACAGATACGCAGTATTTT.

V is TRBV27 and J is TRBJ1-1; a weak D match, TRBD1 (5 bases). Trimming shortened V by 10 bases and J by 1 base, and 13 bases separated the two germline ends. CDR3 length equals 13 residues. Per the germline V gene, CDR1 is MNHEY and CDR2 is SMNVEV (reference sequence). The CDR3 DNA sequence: TGTGCCACCCAAAGGGGAGGGAACACTGAAGCTTTCTTT. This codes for CATQRGGNTEAFF.

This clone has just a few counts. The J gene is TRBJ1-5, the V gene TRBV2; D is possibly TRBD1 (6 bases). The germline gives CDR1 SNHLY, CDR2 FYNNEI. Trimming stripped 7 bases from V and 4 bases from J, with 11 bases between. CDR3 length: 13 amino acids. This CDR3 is CASKDRRNQPQHF. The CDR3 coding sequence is TGTGCCAGCAAAGACAGGAGGAATCAGCCCCAGCATTTT.

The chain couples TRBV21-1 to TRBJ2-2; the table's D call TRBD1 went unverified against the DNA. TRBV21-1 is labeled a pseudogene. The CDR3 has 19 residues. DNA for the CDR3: TGTGCCAGCAGCACTGGACAGGGGCGAGTAGCGCCGAACACCGGGGAGCTGTTTTTT. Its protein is CASSTGQGRVAPNTGELFF.

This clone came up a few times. The CDR3 DNA is TGTGCCAGTACTCCCGGGACAGCTGGAAACACCATATATTTT. This sequence encodes CASTPGTAGNTIYF. This rearrangement joins TRBV19 to TRBJ1-3, with 7 bases identical to TRBD1. Trimming removed 7 bases from V and 2 bases from J; junction bases left unmatched: 5. In germline, CDR1 is LNHDA, CDR2 SQIVND (reference sequence). This CDR3 is 14 amino acids long. The full variable domain, with the rest looked up from reference TRBV19 and TRBJ1-3, is DGGITQSPKYLFRKEGQNVTLSCEQNLNHDAMYWYRQDPGQGLRLIYYSQIVNDFQKGDIAEGYSVSREKKESFPLTVTSAQKNPTAFYLCASTPGTAGNTIYFGEGSWLTVV.

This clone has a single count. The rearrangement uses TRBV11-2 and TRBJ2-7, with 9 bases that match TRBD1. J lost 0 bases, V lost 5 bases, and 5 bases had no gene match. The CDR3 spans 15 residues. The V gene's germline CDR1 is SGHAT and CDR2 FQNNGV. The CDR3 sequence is CASSRGTGYSYEQYF. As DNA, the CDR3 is TGTGCCAGCAGCCGGGGGACAGGGTACTCCTACGAGCAGTACTTC.

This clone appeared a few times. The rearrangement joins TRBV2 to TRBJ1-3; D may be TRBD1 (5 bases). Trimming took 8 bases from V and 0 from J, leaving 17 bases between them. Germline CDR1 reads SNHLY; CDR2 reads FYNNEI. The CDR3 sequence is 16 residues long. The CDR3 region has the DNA TGTGCCAGCGGAGCGGGGCTCAGCCTCTCTGGAAACACCATATATTTT. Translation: CASGAGLSLSGNTIYF.

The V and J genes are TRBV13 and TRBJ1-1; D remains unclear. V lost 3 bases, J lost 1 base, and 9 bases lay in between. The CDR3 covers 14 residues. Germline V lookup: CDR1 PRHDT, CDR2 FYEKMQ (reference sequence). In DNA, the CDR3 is TGTGCCAGCAGCTTCGGAGCCGGGAACACTGAAGCTTTCTTT. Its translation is CASSFGAGNTEAFF.

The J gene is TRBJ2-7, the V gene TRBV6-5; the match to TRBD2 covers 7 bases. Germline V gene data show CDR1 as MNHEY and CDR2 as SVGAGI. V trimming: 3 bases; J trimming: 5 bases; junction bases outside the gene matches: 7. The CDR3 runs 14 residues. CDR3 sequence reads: CASSYESGGNEQYF. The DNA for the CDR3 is TGTGCCAGCAGTTATGAGTCCGGGGGGAACGAGCAGTACTTC.

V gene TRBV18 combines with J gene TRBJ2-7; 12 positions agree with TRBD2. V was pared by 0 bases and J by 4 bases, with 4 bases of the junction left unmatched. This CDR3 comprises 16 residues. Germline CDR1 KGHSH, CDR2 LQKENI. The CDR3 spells CASSPPGLAGMYEQYF. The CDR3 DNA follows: TGTGCCAGCTCACCACCGGGACTAGCGGGTATGTACGAGCAGTACTTC.

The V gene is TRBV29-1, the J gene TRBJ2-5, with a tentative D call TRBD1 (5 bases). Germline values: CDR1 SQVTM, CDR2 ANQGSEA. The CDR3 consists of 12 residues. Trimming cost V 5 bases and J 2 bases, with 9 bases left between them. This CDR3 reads CSVKGWQETQYF. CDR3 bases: TGCAGCGTTAAGGGGTGGCAAGAGACCCAGTACTTC.

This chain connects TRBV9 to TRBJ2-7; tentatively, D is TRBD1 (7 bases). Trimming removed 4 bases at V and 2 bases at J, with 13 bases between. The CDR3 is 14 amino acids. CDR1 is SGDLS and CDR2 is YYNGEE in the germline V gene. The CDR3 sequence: CASSPRDSTYEQYF. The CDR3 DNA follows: TGTGCCAGCAGCCCGCGGGACAGTACCTACGAGCAGTACTTC.

CDR3 sequence (DNA): TGTGCCAGCAGACCGGGTGGGAACTATGGCTACACCTTC. This codes for CASRPGGNYGYTF. J is TRBJ1-2 and V is TRBV12-3 or TRBV12-4; D remains ambiguous. V lost 6 bases and J 2 bases, leaving 10 bases between the germline ends. The CDR3 extends over 13 amino acids.

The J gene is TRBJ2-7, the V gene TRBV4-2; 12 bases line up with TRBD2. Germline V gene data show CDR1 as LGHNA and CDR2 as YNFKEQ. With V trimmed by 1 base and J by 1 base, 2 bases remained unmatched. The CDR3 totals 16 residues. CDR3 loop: CASSQVGTSGSYEQYF. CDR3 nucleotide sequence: TGTGCCAGCAGCCAAGTGGGGACTAGCGGGTCCTACGAGCAGTACTTC.

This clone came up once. CDR3 sequence reads: CASSFGGTSPDTQYF. The CDR3 bases are TGTGCCAGCAGCTTTGGCGGAACTTCCCCAGATACGCAGTATTTT. The V gene is TRBV7-2, the J gene TRBJ2-3, with no clear D. Trimming left V 3 bases short and J 4 bases short, with 14 bases between. The CDR3 is 15 residues long. Germline V gene sequence: CDR1 SGHTA, CDR2 FQGNSA.

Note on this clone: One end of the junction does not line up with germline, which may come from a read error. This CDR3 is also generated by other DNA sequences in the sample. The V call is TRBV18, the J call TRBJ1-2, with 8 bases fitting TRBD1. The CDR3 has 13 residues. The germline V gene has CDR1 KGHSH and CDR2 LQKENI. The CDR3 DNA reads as TGTGCCAGCTCACCGGACAGGGACTACGGCTACACCTTC. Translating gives CASSPDRDYGYTF.